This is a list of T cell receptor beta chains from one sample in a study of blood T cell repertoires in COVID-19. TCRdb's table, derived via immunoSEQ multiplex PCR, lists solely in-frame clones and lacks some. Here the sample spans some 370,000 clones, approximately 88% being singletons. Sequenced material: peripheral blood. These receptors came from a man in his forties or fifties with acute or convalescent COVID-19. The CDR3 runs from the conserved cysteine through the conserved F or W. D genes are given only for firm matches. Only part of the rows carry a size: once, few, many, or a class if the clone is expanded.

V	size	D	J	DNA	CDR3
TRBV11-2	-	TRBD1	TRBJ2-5	TGTGCCAGCAGCTTTGGGGGACAGCTTAAAGAGACCCAGTACTTC	CASSFGGQLKETQYF
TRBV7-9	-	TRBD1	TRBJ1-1	TGTGCCGGGGGAACAGGGGCCACTGAAGCTTTCTTT	CAGGTGATEAFF
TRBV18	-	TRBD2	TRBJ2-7	TGTGCCAGCTCACCCGGGACTAGTTCTCCCGAGCAGTACTTC	CASSPGTSSPEQYF
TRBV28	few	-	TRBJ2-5	TGTGCCGCCGGGGGGCGGCGAGGAGAGACCCAGTACTTC	CAAGGRRGETQYF
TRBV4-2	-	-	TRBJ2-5	TGTGCCAGCAGCCAAGTCGGTAGAGAGACCCAGTACTTC	CASSQVGRETQYF
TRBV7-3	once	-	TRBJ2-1	TGTGCCAGCAGCTTAACGTTCCCAGGGAATGAGCAGTTCTTC	CASSLTFPGNEQFF
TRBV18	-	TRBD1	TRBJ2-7	TGTGCCAGCTCACCAGTGGACAGGGGAGGTTCCGAGCAGTACTTC	CASSPVDRGGSEQYF
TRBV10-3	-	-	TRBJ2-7	TGTGCCATCAGTGCTCCGGACAGAAATTACGAGCAGTACTTC	CAISAPDRNYEQYF
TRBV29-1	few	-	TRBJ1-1	TGCAGCGCCTCTAGACCGCTCTTGAACACTGAAGCTTTCTTT	CSASRPLLNTEAFF
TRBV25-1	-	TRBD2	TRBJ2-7	TGTGCCAGCAGTGAATGGGGGGAGGGGAGCCACGAGCAGTACTTC	CASSEWGEGSHEQYF
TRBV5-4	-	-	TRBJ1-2	TGTGCCAGCAGCTTGGCCGGGGAGTTAAACTATGGCTACACCTTC	CASSLAGELNYGYTF
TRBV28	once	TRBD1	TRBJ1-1	TGTGCCAGCACCAAGACAGGGCTGAACACTGAAGCTTTCTTT	CASTKTGLNTEAFF
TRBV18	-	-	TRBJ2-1	TGTGCCAGCTCACCATACGACAGCAACAATGAGCAGTTCTTC	CASSPYDSNNEQFF
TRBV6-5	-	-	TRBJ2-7	TGTGCCAGCAGTTACAGGAGCGGCGAGCAGTACTTC	CASSYRSGEQYF
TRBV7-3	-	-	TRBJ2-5	TGTGCCAGCAGCTGGCAGGGAGGAGAGACCCAGTACTTC	CASSWQGGETQYF
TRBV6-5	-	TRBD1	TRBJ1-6	TGTGCCAGCAGTTACTCCGGGACAGGGCGGTATTCACCCCTCCACTTT	CASSYSGTGRYSPLHF
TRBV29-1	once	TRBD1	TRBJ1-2	TGCAGCGTGAAGGGGGGGACAGGGGACTATGGCTACACCTTC	CSVKGGTGDYGYTF
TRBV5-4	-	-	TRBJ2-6	TGTGCCAGCAGCTTGACGGGTGACCCTGGGGCCAACGTCCTGACTTTC	CASSLTGDPGANVLTF
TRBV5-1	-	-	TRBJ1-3	TGCGCCAGCAGCTTGGACGGTGGGCCGGGGGGAAACACCATATATTTT	CASSLDGGPGGNTIYF
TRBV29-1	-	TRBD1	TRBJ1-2	TGCAGCGTCGGGACAGGGTCGGGGGGCTACACCTTC	CSVGTGSGGYTF
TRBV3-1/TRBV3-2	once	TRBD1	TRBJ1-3	TGTGCCAGCAGCCAAGACTTTGGGACAGGGCGGCCTGGAAACACCATATATTTT	CASSQDFGTGRPGNTIYF
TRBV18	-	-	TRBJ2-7	TGTGCCAGCTCACCCTGGGGGGGCGAATCCTACGAGCAGTACTTC	CASSPWGGESYEQYF
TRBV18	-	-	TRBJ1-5	TGTGCCAGCTCACCTAGTGGTCAGCCCCAGCATTTT	CASSPSGQPQHF
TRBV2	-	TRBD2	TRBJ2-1	TGTGCCAGCAGTGCCCTAGCGGGGGCCTACAATGAGCAGTTCTTC	CASSALAGAYNEQFF
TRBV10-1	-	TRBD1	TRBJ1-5	TGCGCCAGCCCCGACAGGGACGGCAATCAGCCCCAGCATTTT	CASPDRDGNQPQHF
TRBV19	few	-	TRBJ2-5	TGTGCCAGTAGTTTAAACAGGGCTCGGGAGACCCAGTACTTC	CASSLNRARETQYF
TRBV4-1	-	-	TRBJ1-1	TGCGCCAGCAGCCAAGGCGGGGGAAGTATGAACACTGAAGCTTTCTTT	CASSQGGGSMNTEAFF
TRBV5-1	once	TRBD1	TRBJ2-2	TGCGCCAGCAGCTTGGTCGGGGACAGGGAAATTACCGGGGAGCTGTTTTTT	CASSLVGDREITGELFF
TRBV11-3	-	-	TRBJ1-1	TGTGCCAGCAGCTTATCGACTAACACTGAAGCTTTCTTT	CASSLSTNTEAFF
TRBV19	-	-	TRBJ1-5	TGTGCCAGTAGTATCCTATCCGGGCAGGGCTATCAGCCCCAGCATTTT	CASSILSGQGYQPQHF
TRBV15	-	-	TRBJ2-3	TGTGCCACCACTCCAGCTAGCGCCCCGGATACGCAGTATTTT	CATTPASAPDTQYF
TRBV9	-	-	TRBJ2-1	TGTGCCAGCAGCGCGGACATCGAGTTCTCCTACAATGAGCAGTTCTTC	CASSADIEFSYNEQFF
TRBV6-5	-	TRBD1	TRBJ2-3	TGTGCCAGCAGTCCACAGGGGGCAGCAGATACGCAGTATTTT	CASSPQGAADTQYF
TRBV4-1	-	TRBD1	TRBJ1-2	TGCGCCAGCAGCCAATCCGGGACAGGGTACTATGGCTACACCTTC	CASSQSGTGYYGYTF
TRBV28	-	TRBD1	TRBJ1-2	TGTGCCTGCCGAGGGACAGCCTTTGGGGGCTACACCTTC	CACRGTAFGGYTF
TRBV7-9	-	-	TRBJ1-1	TGTGCCAGCACATGGAGGTACACTGAAGCTTTCTTT	CASTWRYTEAFF
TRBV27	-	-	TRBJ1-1	TGTGCCAGCAGTTTATTCGGCAGGGCGATGAACACTGAAGCTTTCTTT	CASSLFGRAMNTEAFF